A selection of T cell receptor delta chains follows, all from one sample in a study of Vδ1+ human thymocytes. TCRdb reanalysed the multiplex PCR reads via CATT. In the table there are about 75,000 delta-chain clones, around 32% of which are singletons. Sequencing was carried out using Vdelta1+ gamma-delta thymocytes from the thymus. These receptors were obtained from a boy less than two years old who had congenital heart surgery. The CDR3 runs from the conserved cysteine through the conserved F or W. A D gene is named only where the DNA matches it firmly. The size entry is marked missing in some rows and otherwise reads once, few, many or a size class.

size	length	D	J	V	DNA	CDR3
few	19	TRDD3	TRDJ1	TRDV1	TGTGCTCTTGGGGAACATCCCTCCTACGGCTGGGGGATACGGGTTAAACTCATCTTT	CALGEHPSYGWGIRVKLIF
few	19	.	TRDJ1	TRDV1	TGTGCTCTTGGGAAACCCCGGCGGTCGGGGGGCCAGTACACCGATAAACTCATCTTT	CALGKPRRSGGQYTDKLIF
.	17	.	TRDJ1	TRDV1	TGTGCTCTTGGGGAAATGGTGTCCCCTGTGATGGCCGATAAACTCATCTTT	CALGEMVSPVMADKLIF
.	14	.	TRDJ1	TRDV1	TGTGCTCTTGGGAAAAAGGGGAACACCGATAAACTCATCTTT	CALGKKGNTDKLIF
.	19	.	TRDJ1	TRDV1	TGTGCTCTTGGGGAACGCCCCCCCGTGCTGGGGATCCATATCATGAAACTCATCTTT	CALGERPPVLGIHIMKLIF
few	17	.	TRDJ1	TRDV2	TGTGCCTGTGACGCCGTCGGGGGGTGGCAGTACACCGATAAACTCATCTTT	CACDAVGGWQYTDKLIF
.	21	.	TRDJ1	TRDV1	TGTGCTCTTGGGGAACGCCAGGGTCCAGGTCCTCTGGGGTCTGACGGCGATAAACTCATCTTT	CALGERQGPGPLGSDGDKLIF
few	19	TRDD3	TRDJ1	TRDV1	TGTGCTCTTTCCCTCCGGTACTGGGGGACCCAGGATGTAACCGATAAACTCATCTTT	CALSLRYWGTQDVTDKLIF
.	23	TRDD3	TRDJ1	TRDV1	TGTGCTCTTGGGGAACTAGTAATCCCAACTAATACTGGGGGATACTTGTACACCGATAAACTCATCTTT	CALGELVIPTNTGGYLYTDKLIF
few	18	.	TRDJ1	TRDV1	TGTGCTCTTGGGGGGGCCTTCCTCGCTGGGGCTGACACCGATAAACTCATCTTT	CALGGAFLAGADTDKLIF